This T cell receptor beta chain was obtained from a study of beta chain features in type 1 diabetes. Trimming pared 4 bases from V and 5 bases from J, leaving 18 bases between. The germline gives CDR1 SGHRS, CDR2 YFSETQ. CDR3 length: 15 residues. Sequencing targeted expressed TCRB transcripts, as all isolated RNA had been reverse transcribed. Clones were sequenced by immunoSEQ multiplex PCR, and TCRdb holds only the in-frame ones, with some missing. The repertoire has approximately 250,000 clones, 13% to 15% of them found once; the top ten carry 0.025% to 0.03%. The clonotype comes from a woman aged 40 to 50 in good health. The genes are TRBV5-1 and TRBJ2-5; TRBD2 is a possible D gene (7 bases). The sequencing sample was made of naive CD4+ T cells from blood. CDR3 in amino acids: CASSRDGGLGETQYF. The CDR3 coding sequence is TGCGCCAGCAGCCGGGACGGGGGGCTAGGTGAGACCCAGTACTTC.